The rows below give T cell receptor beta chains drawn from one sample of a study of blood T cells in healthy people across ages. TCRdb called the 5' RACE reads again in MiXCR, with one record for every CDR3 protein. In the table there are roughly 1.6 million distinct CDR3 sequences, about 35% of which are singletons. The source material was blood. These TCRs come from a woman in her 30s in good health. The CDR3 runs from the conserved cysteine through the conserved F or W. The D gene is left open where the match is weak. The size entry is marked missing in some rows and otherwise reads once, few, many or a size class.

cdr3_nt	cdr3_aa	v_call	j_call	d_call	clone_size
TGCAGTGCTAGAGCGGGAGGGCCCCACAATGAGCAGTTCTTC	CSARAGGPHNEQFF	TRBV20-1	TRBJ2-1	TRBD2	-
TGCAGTGCAGACAGGGCCACTGAAGCTTTCTTT	CSADRATEAFF	TRBV20-1	TRBJ1-1	TRBD1	few
TGTGCCAGCAGTTTCTCTGGATACTACGAGCAGTACTTC	CASSFSGYYEQYF	TRBV12-3/TRBV12-4	TRBJ2-7	-	many
TGTGCCAGCGTCTACAGAACCTCCTTGGATACGCAGTATTTT	CASVYRTSLDTQYF	TRBV9	TRBJ2-3	-	-
TGTGCCAGCAGCCTCTACACCGGGGAGCTGATTTTT	CASSLYTGELIF	TRBV5-4	TRBJ2-2	-	-
TGTGCCAGCAGTCCCACAGGACTCTCTAGCTCCTACGAGCAGTACTTC	CASSPTGLSSSYEQYF	TRBV7-8	TRBJ2-7	-	few
TGCAGTGTTATAGATGGGGGTTCGGGTGAAAAACTGTTTTTT	CSVIDGGSGEKLFF	TRBV20-1	TRBJ1-4	-	-
TGTGCCAGCAGCTCGGGGGGGCGCCAAGAGACCCAGTACTTC	CASSSGGRQETQYF	TRBV13	TRBJ2-5	TRBD2	few
TGTGCCAGCAGCAGGGGACAGGGTCTGGGCAATCAGCCCCAGCATTTT	CASSRGQGLGNQPQHF	TRBV21-1	TRBJ1-5	-	many
TGTGCCAGCAGTTCGACAGGGGCTGCTGCGGGCTACACCTTC	CASSSTGAAAGYTF	TRBV27	TRBJ1-2	TRBD1	few
TGTGCCAGCAGGCCGGGGACAGGGGTTTATGGCTACACCTTC	CASRPGTGVYGYTF	TRBV27	TRBJ1-2	TRBD1	few
TGCGCCAGCAGCAAAAAGCGACAGGGGAGAGCCTACGAGCAGTACTTC	CASSKKRQGRAYEQYF	TRBV5-1	TRBJ2-7	TRBD1	-
TGTGCCAGCAGCACACCCTCCGGGACGGGCTTCTCCTACGAGCAGTACTTC	CASSTPSGTGFSYEQYF	TRBV21-1	TRBJ2-7	-	-
TGCAGTGCGTGTCTGGGGGGCGTAAGCACTGAAGCTTTCTTT	CSACLGGVSTEAFF	TRBV20-1	TRBJ1-1	-	-
TGTGCCAGCAACAACCGACCGATACCTCCGGATACGCAGTATTTT	CASNNRPIPPDTQYF	TRBV3-1	TRBJ2-3	-	-
TGTGCCAGCAGTTACTCTGGACAGGGGATGAACGAGCAGTACTTC	CASSYSGQGMNEQYF	TRBV6-5	TRBJ2-7	TRBD1	-
TGTGCCAGCAGTTACTCGGACAGTGGCGAGACCCAGTACTTC	CASSYSDSGETQYF	TRBV6-2/TRBV6-3	TRBJ2-5	-	few
TGTGCCAGCAGCTTAGAGGACAGGACGAACACTGAAGCTTTCTTT	CASSLEDRTNTEAFF	TRBV7-9	TRBJ1-1	TRBD1	-